The TCR beta chain under discussion was sequenced for a study of blood T cells in healthy people across ages. Overall study findings and caveats: Older age coincided with a roughly linear decline in TCR beta diversity per million T cells.

Using a J-beta primer mix together with a sample-barcoded 5' primer, a second PCR was run for roughly 7 to 11 cycles. In TCRdb, the 5' RACE reads were re-called with MiXCR into one record per CDR3 protein. This sample has around 1,000,000 distinct CDR3 sequences, with approximately 25% found just once. This CDR3 is 15 amino acids long. Germline lookup yields CDR1 SGHAT and CDR2 FQNNGV. The V and J ends lost 7 bases and 3 bases, in that order; junction bases with no gene match: 10. In the case of this clonotype: Its antigen is not known.

These sequences were also reported in another study, on T cells of mothers and their children. From that paper: Sample barcodes and 2-4 random nucleotides were added by the M1S primer of the second PCR. Each child gave approximately 3.2 million TCR beta CDR3 reads (each mother, over 9.5 million).

The chain carries TRBV11-2 and TRBJ2-7; 9 positions match TRBD2. The receptor comes from a girl aged 2 to 9 in good health. The sequenced material came from blood. The CDR3 region is CASTVASGKIYEQYF. CDR3 bases: TGTGCCAGCACCGTCGCTAGCGGGAAGATCTACGAGCAGTACTTC.